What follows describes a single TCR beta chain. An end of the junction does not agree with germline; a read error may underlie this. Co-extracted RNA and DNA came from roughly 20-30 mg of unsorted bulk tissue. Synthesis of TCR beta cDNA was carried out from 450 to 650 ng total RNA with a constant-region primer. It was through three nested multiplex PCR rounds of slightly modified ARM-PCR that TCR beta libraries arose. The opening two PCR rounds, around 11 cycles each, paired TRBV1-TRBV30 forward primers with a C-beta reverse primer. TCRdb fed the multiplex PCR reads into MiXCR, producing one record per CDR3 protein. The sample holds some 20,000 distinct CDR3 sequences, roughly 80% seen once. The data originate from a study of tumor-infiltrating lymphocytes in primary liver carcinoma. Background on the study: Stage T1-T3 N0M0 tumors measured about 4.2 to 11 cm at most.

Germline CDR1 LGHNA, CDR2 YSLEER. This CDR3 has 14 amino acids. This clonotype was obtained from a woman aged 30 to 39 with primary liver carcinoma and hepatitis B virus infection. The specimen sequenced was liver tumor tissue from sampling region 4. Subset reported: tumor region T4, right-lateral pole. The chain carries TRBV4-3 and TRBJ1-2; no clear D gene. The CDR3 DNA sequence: TGCGCCAGCAGTGTTGAGTTGGAGATCTATGGCTACGCCTTC. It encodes CASSVELEIYGYAF.